The clone carrying this T cell receptor beta chain was counted a few times. The sample originates from a study of patients and donors after allogeneic stem cell transplantation. This CDR3 has 14 residues. In germline, CDR1 is MNHEY, CDR2 SVGAGI. V dropped 4 bases and J dropped 8 bases, with 15 bases sitting between them. MiXCR, run by TCRdb on the RT-PCR reads, gives a single entry per CDR3 protein. The data show roughly 940,000 distinct CDR3 sequences, with roughly 18% seen just once and around 5.5% held by the top ten. V is TRBV6-5 and J is TRBJ1-3; D gene uncertain. Sample: blood, either unsorted or a sorted T cell fraction (not recorded which). This TCR was recovered from a human donor who was either an allogeneic HSCT recipient or a stem cell or donor lymphocyte infusion donor (not recorded which). It is not recorded whose cells these are; they may come from a transplant donor. CDR3 sequence reads: CASSSPGLVHTIYF. The CDR3 nucleotides are TGTGCCAGCAGTTCCCCGGGCCTCGTGCACACCATATATTTT.